Sequencing of this TCR beta chain was carried out in a study of T cells in Graves' hyperthyroidism and ophthalmopathy. This clonotype was observed many times. Disease duration was under 3 months in the ophthalmopathy patients, who also had a Clinical Activity Score of at least 3 and a NOSPECS grade of at least 4. From RNA transcripts, TCR beta CDR3 regions were amplified. The study used the HTBI primer set for a first-round RT-PCR of the TCR CDR3. MiXCR, run by TCRdb on the multiplex PCR reads, gives a single entry per CDR3 protein. The sample lists hundreds of thousands of distinct CDR3 sequences, about 25% occurring once. V was clipped by 3 bases and J by 5 bases; unmatched bases: 8. CDR1 is KGHDR, CDR2 SFDVKD, per germline. This CDR3 contains 15 residues.

The specimen sequenced was blood. The genes are TRBV24-1 and TRBJ2-7, with 8 bases identical to TRBD1. The sequence derives from a woman between 35 and 50 years old with Graves' ophthalmopathy. CDR3 coding DNA: TGTGCCACCAGTGATCCCCGACAGGGGACCCACGAGCAGTACTTC. Its translation: CATSDPRQGTHEQYF.